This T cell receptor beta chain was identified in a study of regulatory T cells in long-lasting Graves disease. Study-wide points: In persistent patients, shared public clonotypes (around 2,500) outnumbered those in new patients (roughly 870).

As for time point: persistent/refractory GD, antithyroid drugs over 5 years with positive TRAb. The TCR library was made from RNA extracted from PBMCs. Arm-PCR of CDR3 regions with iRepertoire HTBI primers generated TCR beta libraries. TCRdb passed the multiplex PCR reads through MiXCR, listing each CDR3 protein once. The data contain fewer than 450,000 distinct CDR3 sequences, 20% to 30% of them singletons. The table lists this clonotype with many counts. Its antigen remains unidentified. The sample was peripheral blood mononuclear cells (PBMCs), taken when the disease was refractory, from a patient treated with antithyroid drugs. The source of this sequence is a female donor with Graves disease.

The DNA for the CDR3 is TGTGCCAGCAACCCTAGGCTGAACACTGAAGCTTTCTTT. Residues: CASNPRLNTEAFF. The rearrangement links TRBV28 to TRBJ1-1; D is unresolved. V was shortened by 7 bases and J by 0 bases, with 9 bases between the two germline ends. CDR1 is MDHEN and CDR2 is SYDVKM in the germline V gene. The CDR3 is 13 amino acids. Full variable domain (rest looked up from reference TRBV28 and TRBJ1-1): DVKVTQSSRYLVKRTGEKVFLECVQDMDHENMFWYRQDPGLGLRLIYFSYDVKMKEKGDIPEGYSVSREKKERFSLILESASTNQTSMYLCASNPRLNTEAFFGQGTRLTVV.